This is a list of T cell receptor beta chains from one sample in a study of response to subunit inactivated influenza vaccine. Using its own MiXCR run on the RT-PCR reads, TCRdb lists one record per CDR3 protein. Of 500,000 to 650,000 distinct CDR3 sequences listed, approximately 7.1% are singletons. Sequencing used PBMCs from blood, obtained roughly 24 months after vaccination. Receptors were obtained from a man aged 45 to 70 who received an inactivated influenza vaccine. Each CDR3 is given with its conserved first and last residue. The D gene is left open where the match is weak. Expanded clones get a size class; other rows say once, few or many, or leave the size out.

CDR3 length: 14
D gene: -
V gene: TRBV9
clone size: many
J gene: TRBJ2-5
CDR3 protein: CASSARHGRETQYF
CDR3 DNA: TGTGCCAGCAGCGCACGACACGGTCGGGAGACCCAGTACTTC

CDR3 length: 13
D gene: -
V gene: TRBV20-1
clone size: many
J gene: TRBJ2-7
CDR3 protein: CSARAQNYYEQYF
CDR3 DNA: TGCAGTGCTAGAGCCCAGAACTACTACGAGCAGTACTTC

CDR3 length: 11
D gene: -
V gene: TRBV7-2
clone size: -
J gene: TRBJ1-6
CDR3 protein: CASSLGSPLHF
CDR3 DNA: TGTGCCAGCAGCTTAGGTTCACCCCTCCACTTT

CDR3 length: 14
D gene: -
V gene: TRBV20-1
clone size: -
J gene: TRBJ1-1
CDR3 protein: CSFSIRSRNTEAFF
CDR3 DNA: TGCAGCTTTTCGATCAGAAGCCGAAACACTGAAGCTTTCTTT

CDR3 length: 14
D gene: -
V gene: TRBV5-1
clone size: -
J gene: TRBJ2-2
CDR3 protein: CASRRVLNTGELFF
CDR3 DNA: TGCGCCAGCCGGCGGGTCCTGAACACCGGGGAGCTGTTTTTT

CDR3 length: 14
D gene: TRBD2
V gene: TRBV20-1
clone size: -
J gene: TRBJ2-1
CDR3 protein: CSAKSGRLGDEQFF
CDR3 DNA: TGCAGTGCTAAGAGCGGGAGGTTGGGCGATGAGCAGTTCTTC

CDR3 length: 13
D gene: -
V gene: TRBV28
clone size: few
J gene: TRBJ1-5
CDR3 protein: CALGRGSNQPQHF
CDR3 DNA: TGTGCCCTAGGCCGGGGGAGCAATCAGCCCCAGCATTTT

CDR3 length: 14
D gene: -
V gene: TRBV27
clone size: -
J gene: TRBJ2-2
CDR3 protein: CASSFRGNTGELFF
CDR3 DNA: TGTGCCAGCAGTTTTAGGGGGAACACCGGGGAGCTGTTTTTT

CDR3 length: 11
D gene: -
V gene: TRBV3-1
clone size: few
J gene: TRBJ2-7
CDR3 protein: CASSQGRTLYF
CDR3 DNA: TGTGCCAGCAGCCAAGGACGTACACTATACTTC

CDR3 length: 15
D gene: TRBD1
V gene: TRBV28
clone size: many
J gene: TRBJ2-4
CDR3 protein: CASSERTGERNIQYF
CDR3 DNA: TGTGCCAGCAGTGAAAGGACAGGGGAAAGGAACATTCAGTACTTC

CDR3 length: 15
D gene: TRBD1
V gene: TRBV4-3
clone size: -
J gene: TRBJ2-2
CDR3 protein: CASSQHRGATGELFF
CDR3 DNA: TGCGCCAGCAGCCAACACAGGGGCGCCACCGGGGAGCTGTTTTTT

CDR3 length: 12
D gene: -
V gene: TRBV15
clone size: -
J gene: TRBJ2-3
CDR3 protein: CATSQQGDTQYF
CDR3 DNA: TGTGCCACCAGCCAGCAGGGAGATACGCAGTATTTT

CDR3 length: 19
D gene: -
V gene: TRBV5-1
clone size: few
J gene: TRBJ2-1
CDR3 protein: CASSLEHGLVWERANEQFF
CDR3 DNA: TGCGCCAGCAGCTTGGAACATGGCCTCGTTTGGGAGCGCGCAAATGAGCAGTTCTTC

CDR3 length: 18
D gene: -
V gene: TRBV10-3
clone size: -
J gene: TRBJ2-5
CDR3 protein: CAISESDPQGAYQETQYF
CDR3 DNA: TGTGCCATCAGTGAGTCAGATCCACAGGGAGCGTACCAAGAGACCCAGTACTTC

CDR3 length: 17
D gene: TRBD1
V gene: TRBV4-1
clone size: many
J gene: TRBJ1-2
CDR3 protein: CASSQGPAGGIHYGYTF
CDR3 DNA: TGCGCCAGCAGCCAAGGTCCGGCAGGGGGGATTCACTATGGCTACACCTTC

CDR3 length: 16
D gene: -
V gene: TRBV12-3/TRBV12-4
clone size: many
J gene: TRBJ2-1
CDR3 protein: CASVPRSEASYNEQFF
CDR3 DNA: TGTGCCAGCGTACCGAGGTCTGAGGCCTCCTACAATGAGCAGTTCTTC

CDR3 length: 11
D gene: TRBD1
V gene: TRBV5-8
clone size: -
J gene: TRBJ2-7
CDR3 protein: CASSPDRSTYF
CDR3 DNA: TGTGCCAGCAGCCCGGACAGGAGCACATATTTC

CDR3 length: 19
D gene: TRBD2
V gene: TRBV10-3
clone size: many
J gene: TRBJ2-2
CDR3 protein: CAISETPGLAGGVIGELFF
CDR3 DNA: TGTGCCATCAGTGAGACCCCGGGACTAGCGGGAGGAGTCATCGGGGAGCTGTTTTTT

CDR3 length: 13
D gene: -
V gene: TRBV12-3/TRBV12-4
clone size: many
J gene: TRBJ2-7
CDR3 protein: CASSPSTFYEQYF
CDR3 DNA: TGTGCCAGCAGTCCCTCGACATTTTACGAGCAGTACTTC

CDR3 length: 18
D gene: -
V gene: TRBV5-1
clone size: many
J gene: TRBJ1-2
CDR3 protein: CASSLFPPRGPSSYGYTF
CDR3 DNA: TGCGCCAGCAGCTTGTTCCCACCCCGGGGCCCCAGTAGCTATGGCTACACCTTC

CDR3 length: 15
D gene: TRBD1
V gene: TRBV5-3
clone size: -
J gene: TRBJ2-7
CDR3 protein: CARSPVGQGVYEQYF
CDR3 DNA: TGTGCCAGAAGCCCGGTGGGACAGGGGGTGTACGAGCAGTACTTC

CDR3 length: 12
D gene: -
V gene: TRBV27
clone size: few
J gene: TRBJ1-1
CDR3 protein: CASSEPGRVAFF
CDR3 DNA: TGTGCCAGCAGCGAACCTGGAAGAGTAGCTTTCTTT

CDR3 length: 16
D gene: -
V gene: TRBV6-1
clone size: -
J gene: TRBJ2-6
CDR3 protein: CASSPGEGAGANVLTF
CDR3 DNA: TGTGCCAGCAGCCCCGGAGAGGGCGCTGGGGCCAACGTCCTGACTTTC

CDR3 length: 15
D gene: -
V gene: TRBV7-6
clone size: -
J gene: TRBJ2-1
CDR3 protein: CASRSRVGGRNEQFF
CDR3 DNA: TGTGCCAGCAGGTCCCGAGTCGGAGGTCGCAATGAGCAGTTCTTC

CDR3 length: 16
D gene: -
V gene: TRBV18
clone size: few
J gene: TRBJ2-2
CDR3 protein: CASSPPASKLIGELFF
CDR3 DNA: TGTGCCAGCTCACCACCAGCATCTAAACTGATCGGGGAGCTGTTTTTT

CDR3 length: 15
D gene: -
V gene: TRBV3-1
clone size: few
J gene: TRBJ2-3
CDR3 protein: CASSRTSSGTDTQYF
CDR3 DNA: TGTGCCAGCAGTCGGACTTCCTCAGGCACAGATACGCAGTATTTT

CDR3 length: 15
D gene: -
V gene: TRBV5-1
clone size: few
J gene: TRBJ2-3
CDR3 protein: CASSLARSYTDTQYF
CDR3 DNA: TGCGCCAGCAGCTTGGCGCGGAGTTACACAGATACGCAGTATTTT

CDR3 length: 12
D gene: -
V gene: TRBV5-1
clone size: many
J gene: TRBJ2-1
CDR3 protein: CASAENNNEQFF
CDR3 DNA: TGCGCCAGCGCCGAAAACAACAATGAGCAGTTCTTC

CDR3 length: 18
D gene: TRBD1
V gene: TRBV10-2
clone size: -
J gene: TRBJ2-6
CDR3 protein: CASSESPRGNSGANVLTF
CDR3 DNA: TGCGCCAGCAGTGAGAGTCCCAGGGGGAACTCTGGGGCCAACGTCCTGACTTTC

CDR3 length: 15
D gene: -
V gene: TRBV12-3/TRBV12-4
clone size: many
J gene: TRBJ2-3
CDR3 protein: CASSFRLANTDTQYF
CDR3 DNA: TGTGCCAGCAGTTTCAGGCTAGCGAACACAGATACGCAGTATTTT

CDR3 length: 12
D gene: -
V gene: TRBV25-1
clone size: few
J gene: TRBJ2-7
CDR3 protein: CASRLGAREQYF
CDR3 DNA: TGTGCCAGCAGGTTGGGGGCGAGGGAGCAGTACTTC

CDR3 length: 14
D gene: -
V gene: TRBV5-1
clone size: many
J gene: TRBJ1-5
CDR3 protein: CASSLGTSNQPQHF
CDR3 DNA: TGCGCCAGCAGCTTGGGGACCAGCAATCAGCCCCAGCATTTT

CDR3 length: 18
D gene: TRBD2
V gene: TRBV24-1
clone size: -
J gene: TRBJ2-1
CDR3 protein: CASGNVGLAKSSYNEQFF
CDR3 DNA: TGTGCCTCAGGGAATGTGGGACTAGCGAAGAGCTCCTACAATGAGCAGTTCTTC

CDR3 length: 13
D gene: TRBD2
V gene: TRBV19
clone size: few
J gene: TRBJ2-1
CDR3 protein: CASSNLAGNEQFF
CDR3 DNA: TGTGCCAGTAGTAATCTAGCGGGTAATGAGCAGTTCTTC

CDR3 length: 15
D gene: TRBD2
V gene: TRBV28
clone size: few
J gene: TRBJ2-5
CDR3 protein: CASSGGLGVQETQYF
CDR3 DNA: TGTGCCAGCAGCGGGGGACTAGGTGTCCAAGAGACCCAGTACTTC

CDR3 length: 13
D gene: -
V gene: TRBV20-1
clone size: many
J gene: TRBJ1-1
CDR3 protein: CSASFILNTEAFF
CDR3 DNA: TGCAGTGCTAGTTTTATACTGAACACTGAAGCTTTCTTT

CDR3 length: 15
D gene: -
V gene: TRBV3-1
clone size: -
J gene: TRBJ2-1
CDR3 protein: CASSTRALLRNEQFF
CDR3 DNA: TGTGCCAGCAGCACCAGGGCTCTCCTCAGGAATGAGCAGTTCTTC

CDR3 length: 16
D gene: -
V gene: TRBV5-5
clone size: many
J gene: TRBJ2-1
CDR3 protein: CASSLGSGIRFNEQFF
CDR3 DNA: TGTGCCAGCAGCCTCGGTAGCGGTATACGCTTCAATGAGCAGTTCTTC

CDR3 length: 14
D gene: -
V gene: TRBV12-3/TRBV12-4
clone size: many
J gene: TRBJ1-1
CDR3 protein: CASSFEGTNTEAFF
CDR3 DNA: TGTGCCAGCAGTTTTGAGGGGACGAACACTGAAGCTTTCTTT

CDR3 length: 16
D gene: -
V gene: TRBV10-2
clone size: few
J gene: TRBJ2-1
CDR3 protein: CASRLGGLSSYNEQFF
CDR3 DNA: TGCGCCAGCCGCCTCGGGGGCCTTAGCTCCTACAATGAGCAGTTCTTC

CDR3 length: 19
D gene: TRBD2
V gene: TRBV11-1
clone size: -
J gene: TRBJ2-4
CDR3 protein: CASTILAGGPGLAKNIQYF
CDR3 DNA: TGTGCCAGCACCATTCTAGCGGGAGGGCCGGGATTAGCCAAAAACATTCAGTACTTC

CDR3 length: 19
D gene: TRBD1
V gene: TRBV2
clone size: few
J gene: TRBJ2-4
CDR3 protein: CASSERGQGGLLAKNIQYF
CDR3 DNA: TGTGCCAGCAGTGAACGAGGACAGGGAGGACTGCTAGCCAAAAACATTCAGTACTTC

CDR3 length: 13
D gene: -
V gene: TRBV6-4
clone size: many
J gene: TRBJ2-3
CDR3 protein: CASSVTQRDTQYF
CDR3 DNA: TGTGCCAGCAGTGTGACCCAGAGGGATACGCAGTATTTT

CDR3 length: 12
D gene: -
V gene: TRBV6-2/TRBV6-3
clone size: -
J gene: TRBJ2-3
CDR3 protein: CASRPSGDTQYF
CDR3 DNA: TGTGCCAGCAGACCAAGTGGGGATACGCAGTATTTT

CDR3 length: 13
D gene: TRBD1
V gene: TRBV20-1
clone size: few
J gene: TRBJ1-2
CDR3 protein: CSAGDRGSYGYTF
CDR3 DNA: TGCAGTGCCGGGGACAGGGGCTCGTATGGCTACACCTTC

CDR3 length: 13
D gene: -
V gene: TRBV28
clone size: few
J gene: TRBJ1-5
CDR3 protein: CASGWAGNQPQHF
CDR3 DNA: TGTGCCAGCGGTTGGGCGGGCAATCAGCCCCAGCATTTT

CDR3 length: 13
D gene: TRBD1
V gene: TRBV6-1
clone size: -
J gene: TRBJ2-7
CDR3 protein: CASKTGGPYEQYF
CDR3 DNA: TGTGCCAGCAAGACAGGGGGTCCCTACGAGCAGTACTTC

CDR3 length: 17
D gene: TRBD2
V gene: TRBV7-8
clone size: many
J gene: TRBJ2-1
CDR3 protein: CASSLDLSGSPGDEQFF
CDR3 DNA: TGTGCCAGCAGCTTAGATCTTAGCGGGAGCCCCGGAGATGAGCAGTTCTTC

CDR3 length: 13
D gene: -
V gene: TRBV6-6
clone size: few
J gene: TRBJ1-5
CDR3 protein: CASMWAGNQPQHF
CDR3 DNA: TGTGCCAGCATGTGGGCTGGCAATCAGCCCCAGCATTTT

CDR3 length: 14
D gene: -
V gene: TRBV27
clone size: -
J gene: TRBJ2-7
CDR3 protein: CASSRTTAIYEQYF
CDR3 DNA: TGTGCCAGCAGTAGGACAACCGCTATCTACGAGCAGTACTTC

CDR3 length: 17
D gene: TRBD2
V gene: TRBV15
clone size: -
J gene: TRBJ2-5
CDR3 protein: CATSRDRSGGLQETQYF
CDR3 DNA: TGTGCCACCAGCAGAGATCGGAGCGGGGGGCTACAAGAGACCCAGTACTTC

CDR3 length: 16
D gene: -
V gene: TRBV7-2
clone size: few
J gene: TRBJ2-3
CDR3 protein: CASRSNRAQLTDTQYF
CDR3 DNA: TGTGCCAGCAGGTCCAACAGGGCTCAACTCACAGATACGCAGTATTTT

CDR3 length: 17
D gene: TRBD2
V gene: TRBV7-2
clone size: few
J gene: TRBJ2-3
CDR3 protein: CASTLLAGDFGTDTQYF
CDR3 DNA: TGTGCCAGCACCCTGCTAGCGGGAGATTTTGGCACAGATACGCAGTATTTT

CDR3 length: 16
D gene: -
V gene: TRBV6-1
clone size: few
J gene: TRBJ1-5
CDR3 protein: CASIERGLGGNQPQHF
CDR3 DNA: TGTGCCAGCATCGAAAGAGGGTTGGGTGGCAATCAGCCCCAGCATTTT

CDR3 length: 12
D gene: -
V gene: TRBV6-5
clone size: many
J gene: TRBJ2-5
CDR3 protein: CASSHPLGTQYF
CDR3 DNA: TGTGCCAGCAGTCATCCCCTTGGGACCCAGTACTTC

CDR3 length: 16
D gene: -
V gene: TRBV5-1
clone size: few
J gene: TRBJ2-2
CDR3 protein: CASSQAGYVGTGELFF
CDR3 DNA: TGCGCCAGCAGTCAGGCCGGGTATGTTGGCACCGGGGAGCTGTTTTTT

CDR3 length: 13
D gene: -
V gene: TRBV7-3
clone size: many
J gene: TRBJ2-3
CDR3 protein: CASSAQGTDTQYF
CDR3 DNA: TGTGCCAGCAGCGCACAGGGTACAGATACGCAGTATTTT